This TCR beta chain comes out of a study of T cell changes during pregnancy in multiple sclerosis. Generated by immunoSEQ multiplex PCR, the TCRdb table keeps only in-frame clones and is missing some. The sample lists 69,000 or so clones, roughly nine tenths seen once, with under 0.3% in the top ten. Only a few counts were recorded for this clone. The CDR3 is 12 residues long. Germline V gene lookup returns CDR1 LNHNV and CDR2 YYDKDF (reference sequence). V was clipped by 5 bases and J by 10 bases, with 12 bases between them. The sample was CD4+ T cells from peripheral blood mononuclear cells, taken in the third trimester of pregnancy. The TCR comes from a female donor in good health, enrolled as a control in a pregnancy study. The chain is built from TRBV15 and TRBJ1-5, with D maybe TRBD1 (6 bases). The CDR3 region has the DNA TGTGCCACCAGCCTTCCCAGGGGTCCCCAGCATTTT. Translated, it gives CATSLPRGPQHF. The complete variable domain, with remaining parts taken from reference TRBV15 and TRBJ1-5, reads DAMVIQNPRYQVTQFGKPVTLSCSQTLNHNVMYWYQQKSSQAPKLLFHYYDKDFNNEADTPDNFQSRRPNTSFCFLDIRSPGLGDTAMYLCATSLPRGPQHFGDGTRLSIL.